This record concerns one TCR beta chain sequence. The sample originates from a study of blood T cells in healthy people across ages. With 4 bases clipped from V and 4 bases from J, the junction kept 9 bases outside the gene matches. CDR1 and CDR2 from the germline V gene are SGDLS and YYNGEE. CDR3 length: 17 amino acids. Drawn from each donor were approximately 9.2 milliliters of peripheral blood. Sample-barcoded 5' priming and a J-beta primer mix drove a second PCR of about 6 to 12 cycles. TCRdb fed the 5' RACE reads into MiXCR, producing one record per CDR3 protein. The sample holds approximately 800,000 distinct CDR3 sequences, roughly 40% seen once.

Sequenced: blood. The chain employs TRBV9 and TRBJ2-2; 11 bases line up with TRBD1. The origin of this receptor is a man between 18 and 29 years old in good health. The CDR3 sequence is CASSTGQGVMSTGELFF. CDR3 nucleotides: TGTGCCAGCAGCACGGGACAGGGGGTTATGAGCACCGGGGAGCTGTTTTTT.